The clone carrying this T cell receptor beta chain came up a few times. Researchers reported that TCR beta cDNA libraries carried unique molecular identifiers. Via MiXCR, TCRdb re-called the PCR reads, giving one row per CDR3 protein. Among roughly 570,000 distinct CDR3 sequences listed, roughly 34% were seen once. The sample belongs to a study of post-analysis software for immune sequencing data. The TCR comes from a girl younger than 18 with multiple sclerosis. The material sequenced was blood.

The CDR3 protein is CASSMSFSSYNEQFF. CDR3 bases: TGTGCCAGCAGTATGAGCTTTTCTTCCTACAATGAGCAGTTCTTC. The chain uses TRBV7-9 and TRBJ2-1; D is unclear. CDR1 and CDR2 (germline): SEHNR, FQNEAQ (reference sequence). Trimming cost V 6 bases and J 1 base, with 13 bases left between them. The CDR3 totals 15 residues.